This T cell receptor beta chain is drawn from a study of T cells after yellow fever vaccination. Study-wide results and caveats: Among all clonotypes, a small share was observed in both CD4 and CD8 compartments. Post-booster reappearance was seen for most primary-vaccination clones (around 96% CD4, around 91% CD8). Abundant bulk-derived clonotypes could contaminate FACS-sorted repertoires.

A process of 5'RACE template switching, which added a universal primer site and UMIs, was used to make TCR cDNA. In TCRdb, the 5' RACE reads were re-called with MiXCR into one record per CDR3 protein. Of about 310,000 distinct CDR3 sequences detected, 3.6% appear once; the ten largest clones hold 20% to 30%. This clonotype was recorded at least ten times. Antigen unknown. The source material was PBMCs, sampled on the day of the yellow fever booster vaccination. The TCR originated in a man aged 18 to 29 who received the YFV17D yellow fever vaccine.

Written as DNA, the CDR3 is TGCGCCAGCAGCTTGGAGCGGGGGGTCTGGAATGAGCAGTTCTTC. Translated, it gives CASSLERGVWNEQFF. The rearrangement links TRBV5-1 to TRBJ2-1; 9 bases agree with TRBD2. CDR1 SGHRS and CDR2 YFSETQ come from the germline V gene. Trimming took 0 bases from V and 7 from J; bases not matched to a gene: 5. The CDR3 runs 15 residues.